This T cell receptor beta chain was recorded in a study of T cell repertoires in cytomegalovirus infection. This clonotype was seen a handful of times. Using its own MiXCR run on the reads, TCRdb lists one record per CDR3 protein. The sample consists of fewer than 300,000 distinct CDR3 sequences, about 25% of them appearing once. V was clipped by 5 bases and J by 6 bases, with 8 bases between them. This CDR3 comprises 11 residues. Per germline, CDR1 DFQATT and CDR2 SNEGSKA (reference sequence). This chain joins TRBV20-1 and TRBJ2-1, with D possibly being TRBD2 (6 bases). The TCR sequence derives from a human donor in good health (CMV status not recorded). Some clones in this sample may be carry-over from other donors' samples. Sample: PBMCs. The CDR3 protein is CSARETNEQFF. The CDR3 bases are TGCAGTGCTCGGGAGACCAATGAGCAGTTCTTC.